Presented here are 26 T cell receptor beta chains from one specimen sequenced in a study of T cell responses to AZD1222 COVID-19 vaccine. The data were produced by immunoSEQ multiplex PCR, yet TCRdb's version contains in-frame clones alone and is incomplete. The sample consists of fewer than 200,000 clones, just under 90% of them appearing once. The sample here was peripheral blood, taken 28 days after the second dose of the MenACWY control vaccine. These receptors all stem from an adult who received the MenACWY meningococcal vaccine as a control.

This sequence joins TRBV19 and TRBJ2-6; D is tentatively TRBD1 or TRBD2 (5 bases each). The CDR3 has 16 residues. Trimming took 1 base from V and 2 from J, leaving 9 bases between them. Germline CDR1 is LNHDA and CDR2 is SQIVND (reference sequence). Written as DNA, the CDR3 is TGTGCCAGTAGTATAGGGGACCAGGCTGGGGCCAACGTCCTGACTTTC. Translated: CASSIGDQAGANVLTF.

The J gene is TRBJ2-7, the V gene TRBV21-1; TRBD2, the table's D call, was not compared with the DNA. TRBV21-1 counts as a pseudogene. There are 18 residues in the CDR3. The CDR3 DNA follows: TGTGCCAGCAGCAATGGGGGCAGGGGTAGCGGGAGTCCCTACGAGCAGTACTTC. Translation gives CASSNGGRGSGSPYEQYF.

This rearrangement joins TRBV9 to TRBJ2-3, with D unclear. CDR3 length: 15 residues. V was clipped by 0 bases and J by 2 bases, with 10 bases between them. Germline V gene sequence: CDR1 SGDLS, CDR2 YYNGEE. The CDR3 loop is CASSVGDWYTDTQYF. CDR3 bases: TGTGCCAGCAGCGTAGGTGACTGGTACACAGATACGCAGTATTTT.

V gene TRBV19 combines with J gene TRBJ1-1; D call uncertain. Trimming left V 4 bases short and J 3 bases short, with 9 bases between. Germline values: CDR1 LNHDA, CDR2 SQIVND (reference sequence). This CDR3 is built from 13 residues. The CDR3 spells CASSTTRDTEAFF. The CDR3 nucleotides read TGTGCCAGTAGTACGACAAGGGACACTGAAGCTTTCTTT.

The chain employs TRBV6-5 and TRBJ1-4; 10 nucleotides agree with TRBD1. Germline CDR1 MNHEY, CDR2 SVGAGI. The J segment lost 7 bases and the V segment lost 7 bases, leaving 6 bases of the junction unmatched. The CDR3 runs 14 residues. CDR3 coding DNA: TGTGCCAGCATCCCGGGACAGGGGAGTGAAAAACTGTTTTTT. It encodes CASIPGQGSEKLFF.

The rearrangement uses TRBV7-9 and TRBJ2-5, with D possibly matching TRBD2 (6 bases). Trimming removed 1 base from V and 9 bases from J, with 12 bases in between. The CDR3 loop spans 13 amino acids. The germline CDR1 and CDR2 sequences are SEHNR and FQNEAQ (reference sequence). As DNA, the CDR3 is TGTGCCAGCAGCTTAGATGCACTAGCACCCCAGTACTTC. Translating gives CASSLDALAPQYF.

The chain employs TRBV14 and TRBJ2-1, with 13 positions matching TRBD2. This CDR3 is built from 17 residues. V lost 0 bases to trimming and J lost 5 bases; unmatched junction nucleotides: 4. In germline, CDR1 is SGHDN, CDR2 FVKESK. In DNA form, the CDR3 reads TGTGCCAGCAGCCAAGAAATAGGACTAGCGGGAGACAATGAGCAGTTCTTC. Its protein product is CASSQEIGLAGDNEQFF.

This sequence joins TRBV4-3 and TRBJ2-7; 15 nucleotides match TRBD2. After removal of 3 bases from V and 4 bases from J, the junction contained 7 bases not matched to a gene. The CDR3 has 17 amino acids. Germline CDR1 LGHNA, CDR2 YSLEER. The CDR3 is CASSHTGLAGGPYEQYF. The CDR3 DNA sequence: TGCGCCAGCAGCCACACCGGACTAGCGGGAGGGCCATACGAGCAGTACTTC.

The rearrangement links TRBV11-3 to TRBJ2-1; D not certain. Germline CDR1 and CDR2: SGHNT and YENEEA. The CDR3 runs 12 residues. V lost 1 base and J 9 bases, leaving 7 bases between the germline ends. CDR3 nucleotides: TGTGCCAGCAGCTTAGGTATAGGTGAGCAGTTCTTC. Translation: CASSLGIGEQFF.

The chain's CDR3 is CASSVDSSYNSPLHF. DNA of the CDR3: TGTGCCAGTAGTGTGGACAGCTCCTATAATTCACCCCTCCACTTT. The V and J genes are TRBV19 and TRBJ1-6, with D perhaps TRBD1 (6 bases). The CDR3 is made up of 15 amino acids. The germline CDR1 and CDR2 sequences are LNHDA and SQIVND (reference sequence). Trimming removed 5 bases at V and 0 bases at J, with 8 bases between.

CDR3 sequence: CASSPIMGGGGGNQPQHF. The CDR3 DNA reads as TGTGCCAGCAGCCCTATTATGGGGGGTGGGGGCGGCAATCAGCCCCAGCATTTT. The rearrangement links TRBV7-2 to TRBJ1-5; possible D gene TRBD1, 6 bases. The ends were cut back, 5 bases at V and 2 bases at J, with 22 bases in the middle. The CDR3 runs to 18 residues. CDR1 and CDR2 from the germline V gene are SGHTA and FQGNSA. The whole variable domain, remainder taken from reference TRBV7-2 and TRBJ1-5, is GAGVSQSPSNKVTEKGKDVELRCDPISGHTALYWYRQSLGQGLEFLIYFQGNSAPDKSGLPSDRFSAERTGGSVSTLTIQRTQQEDSAVYLCASSPIMGGGGGNQPQHFGDGTRLSIL.

This chain connects TRBV18 to TRBJ1-3; D is ambiguous. The germline V gene encodes CDR1 KGHSH and CDR2 LQKENI. The CDR3 loop spans 15 amino acids. V was pared by 0 bases and J by 1 base, with 7 bases between. The CDR3, as DNA: TGTGCCAGCTCACCACCGAACAGTTCTGGAAACACCATATATTTT. Protein sequence: CASSPPNSSGNTIYF.

Concerning this clone: The sample contains more than one DNA sequence encoding this CDR3. This chain joins TRBV2 and TRBJ2-7; tentative D call: TRBD2 (5 bases). V lost 6 bases to trimming and J lost 2 bases, with 5 bases between them. Per the germline V gene, CDR1 is SNHLY and CDR2 is FYNNEI. The CDR3 length is 11 residues. The CDR3, as DNA: TGTGCCAGCAGCGGGACCTACGAGCAGTACTTC. This codes for CASSGTYEQYF.

The J gene is TRBJ2-3, the V gene TRBV6-2 or TRBV6-3, with D unclear. Germline V gene sequence: CDR1 MNHEY, CDR2 SVGEGT. This CDR3 comprises 15 residues. V lost 2 bases and J 6 bases, leaving 15 bases between the germline ends. The CDR3 DNA reads as TGTGCCAGCAGTTACCCACTTACAGCCGCGGATACGCAGTATTTT. Translation: CASSYPLTAADTQYF.

The chain has TRBV28 and TRBJ1-2, with D perhaps matching TRBD1 (5 bases). The CDR3 is 13 amino acids. CDR1 and CDR2 (germline): MDHEN, SYDVKM. Trimming shortened V by 2 bases and J by 8 bases, and 12 bases separated the two germline ends. In DNA form, the CDR3 reads TGTGCCAGCAGTTTAGTGGACATATCGGGCTACACCTTC. Residues: CASSLVDISGYTF.

V and J are TRBV11-2 and TRBJ1-5; 7 bases are shared with TRBD1. The CDR3 is 15 residues long. Trimming removed 3 bases from V and 7 bases from J; junction bases left unmatched: 9. The V gene's germline CDR1 is SGHAT and CDR2 FQNNGV. This CDR3 is CASSFTSGTDQPQHF. For the CDR3, the DNA is TGTGCCAGCAGCTTTACATCCGGGACAGACCAGCCCCAGCATTTT.

The sample holds a few counts of this clone. The DNA of the CDR3 is TGTGCCAGCAGTGCCGGACAGAGCTCTGGAAACACCATATATTTT. This gives the protein CASSAGQSSGNTIYF. The chain couples TRBV25-1 to TRBJ1-3, with a tentative D call TRBD1 (6 bases). The CDR3 has 15 amino acids. CDR1 is MGHDK, CDR2 SYGVNS, per germline. The germline V and J ends were trimmed by 4 bases and 0 bases, with 10 bases remaining between them.

This clone showed up just a few times. This chain links TRBV4-2 with TRBJ2-7; D call uncertain. The V gene lost 1 base and the J gene lost 0 bases, with 10 bases spanning the gap. Germline CDR1 and CDR2: LGHNA and YNFKEQ. The CDR3 spans 15 residues. As DNA, the CDR3 is TGTGCCAGCAGCCAAGTGTACGGAAACTCCTACGAGCAGTACTTC. Encoded protein: CASSQVYGNSYEQYF.

The genes are TRBV18 and TRBJ1-1, with D perhaps matching TRBD1 (5 bases). The V end lost 5 bases, the J end lost 6 bases, and 16 bases lay between the germline ends. The CDR3 extends over 14 amino acids. The germline V gene has CDR1 KGHSH and CDR2 LQKENI. CDR3 sequence reads: CASSAVQVSSEAFF. The CDR3, as DNA: TGTGCCAGCTCAGCAGTACAGGTTTCGTCTGAAGCTTTCTTT.

The V call is TRBV24-1, the J call TRBJ2-3, with 7 bases fitting TRBD2. V trimming: 3 bases; J trimming: 6 bases; junction bases outside the gene matches: 17. The CDR3 sequence is 18 residues long. The germline V gene has CDR1 KGHDR and CDR2 SFDVKD. As DNA, the CDR3 is TGTGCCACCAGTGATCCCTTGGGAGGGGCCACTAACTCCGATACGCAGTATTTT. Its translation is CATSDPLGGATNSDTQYF.

J is TRBJ2-1 and V is TRBV3-1 (or the pseudogene TRBV3-2); 9 positions agree with TRBD2. Germline V gene lookup returns CDR1 LGHDT and CDR2 YNNKEL (reference sequence). The CDR3 has 13 amino acids. Losses at the gene ends were 4 bases for V and 7 bases for J; bases not matched to a gene: 2. The DNA of the CDR3 is TGTGCCAGCAGCCGGCGGGGGGGGAATGAGCAGTTCTTC. This translates into CASSRRGGNEQFF.

J is TRBJ2-6 and V is TRBV5-4; D call uncertain. Germline-derived CDR1 and CDR2 are SGHNT and YYREEE (reference sequence). This CDR3 is 15 amino acids long. Deletions cut 2 bases from V and 4 bases from J, with 10 bases between. The CDR3 protein is CASSLTRAGANVLTF. CDR3 nucleotide sequence: TGTGCCAGCAGCTTAACAAGGGCAGGGGCCAACGTCCTGACTTTC.

To note about this clone: A junction boundary mismatches the germline segment, possibly from a read error. The CDR3 DNA sequence: TGTGCCAGCACCGACTCCAACGAGCAGTACTTC. Its protein product is CASTDSNEQYF. The J gene is TRBJ2-7, the V gene TRBV28; D not resolved. This CDR3 is 11 amino acids long. The germline V gene encodes CDR1 MDHEN and CDR2 SYDVKM.

V usage is TRBV20-1 and J usage is TRBJ1-5, with TRBD1 matching 7 bases. CDR1 is DFQATT, CDR2 SNEGSKA, per germline (reference sequence). CDR3 size: 11 residues. J lost 15 bases, V lost 3 bases, and 8 bases had no gene match. The CDR3 region is CSARGDSSPHF. CDR3 in DNA: TGCAGTGCTAGGGGGGACAGTTCACCGCATTTT.

Only a few counts were recorded for this clone. The chain links TRBV4-2 to TRBJ1-1; D ambiguous. Trimming stripped 1 base from V and 5 bases from J, with 11 bases between. The CDR3 length is 14 residues. The V gene's germline CDR1 is LGHNA and CDR2 YNFKEQ. CDR3: CASSQVLGLTEAFF. The CDR3 DNA reads as TGTGCCAGCAGCCAAGTGCTAGGGTTGACTGAAGCTTTCTTT.

The rearrangement joins TRBV12-5 to TRBJ1-5; D is unclear. Germline-derived CDR1 and CDR2 are LGHNT and FRNRAP. The CDR3 contains 14 residues. Trimming removed 1 base from V and 4 bases from J, with 8 bases in between. The CDR3 protein is CASGLGGRNQPQHF. In DNA form, the CDR3 reads TGTGCTAGTGGTTTGGGTGGAAGGAATCAGCCCCAGCATTTT.